The TCR beta chain under discussion was sequenced for a study of T-cell memory formation after mild COVID-19. CDR1 is SGHRS, CDR2 YFSETQ, per germline. Trimming cost V 7 bases and J 4 bases, with 19 bases left between them. The CDR3 is 15 amino acids. TCRdb re-analysed the 5' RACE reads in MiXCR, keeping a single row per CDR3 protein. The repertoire consists of about 400,000 distinct CDR3 sequences, with around 17% occurring once and the leading ten covering roughly 21%. The chain recombines TRBV5-1 with TRBJ2-3; D assignment may be TRBD1 or TRBD2 (6 bases each). The TCR comes from a young man who had mild COVID-19 (a few samples of this study predate the infection). Cell type and time point are not known. What was sequenced was PBMCs or a T cell subset sorted from them (not recorded which). The CDR3 nucleotides are TGCGCCAGCGGACTCACAGGGAGGTGGGCAGATACGCAGTATTTT. This sequence encodes CASGLTGRWADTQYF.